The clone carrying this TCR beta chain has just a few counts. Amplification targeted TCR beta CDR3 regions from RNA transcripts. The HTBI primer set served for first-round RT-PCR of the TCR CDR3. Via MiXCR, TCRdb re-called the multiplex PCR reads, giving one row per CDR3 protein. This sample has 490,000 or so distinct CDR3 sequences; 20% to 25% occur once, and the top ten carry less than 65%. This entry comes from a study of T cells in Graves' hyperthyroidism and ophthalmopathy. Looking at the study overall: Any treatment followed the collection of peripheral blood at initial diagnosis.

The V and J ends lost 0 bases and 4 bases respectively, with 8 bases between them. Germline V gene sequence: CDR1 SGHTA, CDR2 FQGTGA. The CDR3 runs to 14 residues. Sequenced material: blood. This clonotype was obtained from an older woman with Graves' ophthalmopathy. J is TRBJ2-3 and V is TRBV7-3; D perhaps matches TRBD2 (5 bases). The CDR3 protein is CASSLTGVADTQYF. The CDR3 coding sequence is TGTGCCAGCAGCTTAACGGGAGTTGCAGATACGCAGTATTTT.